Below are 8 T cell receptor beta chains sequenced from a single sample in a study of Ad26.COV2.S vaccination and SARS-CoV-2 variants. Clones were read by immunoSEQ multiplex PCR, and TCRdb kept only the in-frame ones, dropping some. The table lists roughly 450,000 clones, 90% of them singletons. As for treatment: about 20 received Ad26.COV2.S at low or high dose, single or two shots; about 5 received placebo; per-sample allocation not given. Specimen acquisition occurred on day 63 following the initial vaccine or placebo injection. Here the sequenced sample was peripheral blood, taken in a trial of Ad26.COV2.S vaccine versus placebo. These receptors came from a person between 18 and 65 years old who received the Ad26.COV2.S COVID-19 vaccine or a placebo.

CDR3 DNA sequence: TGTGCCAGCAGTTACTCGAGTAACAACCTTAACTATGGCTACACCTTC. It specifies CASSYSSNNLNYGYTF. The chain employs TRBV6-6 and TRBJ1-2; no definite D call. Trimming took 0 bases from V and 1 from J, leaving 12 bases between them. In germline, CDR1 is MNHNY, CDR2 SVGAGI (reference sequence). The CDR3 covers 16 residues.

The rearrangement links TRBV19 to TRBJ2-1, with D possibly TRBD2 on 5 matching bases. The CDR3 sequence is 16 residues long. V gave up 2 bases and J gave up 8 bases, with 19 bases separating them. Germline V gene lookup returns CDR1 LNHDA and CDR2 SQIVND (reference sequence). CDR3 nucleotide sequence: TGTGCCAGTAGTATATGGCCGGGAACACCACCTCATGAGCAGTTCTTC. Encoded protein: CASSIWPGTPPHEQFF.

Only one count was recorded for this clone. The rearrangement uses TRBV30 and TRBJ2-1, with D possibly matching TRBD2 (5 bases). Germline V gene data show CDR1 as GTSNPN and CDR2 as SVGIG (reference sequence). The CDR3 is 12 amino acids. Trimming removed 2 bases from V and 7 bases from J, with 9 bases in between. CDR3 in DNA: TGTGCCTGGAGTCCCACTAGAAATGAGCAGTTCTTC. Its protein is CAWSPTRNEQFF.

Of note for this clone: Other DNA sequences in this specimen translate into the identical CDR3. The rearrangement uses TRBV5-1 and TRBJ2-1; 7 nucleotides align to TRBD2. The CDR3 extends over 15 amino acids. Losses at the gene ends were 0 bases for V and 4 bases for J; bases not matched to a gene: 4. The germline V gene encodes CDR1 SGHRS and CDR2 YFSETQ. In nucleotides, the CDR3 is TGCGCCAGCAGCTTGGCGGGAGGCGAATACAATGAGCAGTTCTTC. It codes for CASSLAGGEYNEQFF.

This chain links TRBV6-2 or TRBV6-3 with TRBJ2-3, with TRBD1 matching 9 bases. Germline values: CDR1 MNHEY, CDR2 SVGEGT. Unmatched junction bases numbered 2, after V lost 2 bases and J lost 2 bases. The CDR3 spans 15 residues. The CDR3 loop is CASSYDRGVTDTQYF. The CDR3 region has the DNA TGTGCCAGCAGTTACGACAGGGGGGTCACAGATACGCAGTATTTT.

V is TRBV6-2 or TRBV6-3 and J is TRBJ2-5; 8 nucleotides line up with TRBD2. Germline-derived CDR1 and CDR2 are MNHEY and SVGEGT. The CDR3 is 17 residues long. V trimming: 5 bases; J trimming: 1 base; junction bases outside the gene matches: 12. CDR3 DNA: TGTGCCAGCAGTCACTTGCTGGCGGGAGGCCCCCAAGAGACCCAGTACTTC. As protein: CASSHLLAGGPQETQYF.

DNA of the CDR3: TGTGCCAGCAGTGATCGTGCCGGGACGGGGGGCAATGAGCAGTTCTTC. Its protein is CASSDRAGTGGNEQFF. The chain couples TRBV25-1 to TRBJ2-1, with 7 bases lining up with TRBD2. Looked up from germline, CDR1 is MGHDK and CDR2 is SYGVNS. The CDR3 runs 16 residues. Losses at the gene ends were 3 bases for V and 6 bases for J; bases not matched to a gene: 11.

V gene TRBV27 combines with J gene TRBJ1-5; 7 bases are a match to TRBD1. CDR1 MNHEY and CDR2 SMNVEV come from the germline V gene (reference sequence). J was trimmed by 0 bases and V by 6 bases; bases with no gene match: 5. The CDR3 extends over 15 amino acids. CDR3 sequence: CASREQGYSNQPQHF. CDR3 nucleotide sequence: TGTGCCAGCAGGGAACAGGGGTATAGCAATCAGCCCCAGCATTTT.